This TCR beta chain originates from a study of early T cells in non-severe SARS-CoV-2 infection. TCRdb passed the 5' RACE reads through MiXCR, listing each CDR3 protein once. The sample gives about 31,000 distinct CDR3 sequences, approximately 5.3% of which show up once; 5.5% to 7% is in the top ten. The source of this sequence is an adult who was a healthcare worker with PCR-confirmed SARS-CoV-2 infection or an uninfected control (not recorded which). The sample comprised whole blood.

The CDR3 spells CASSPVQETQYF. The CDR3 nucleotides are TGTGCCAGCTCACCAGTACAAGAGACCCAGTACTTC. This sequence joins TRBV18 and TRBJ2-5; D uncertain. The germline gives CDR1 KGHSH, CDR2 LQKENI. The V end was cut by 2 bases, the J end by 2 bases, with 3 bases between. CDR3 length: 12 residues.